This T cell receptor beta chain emerged from a study of T cell responses to AZD1222 COVID-19 vaccine. The study's findings and limits: Baseline antibody screening turned up just a handful of seropositive AZD1222 recipients. Donors, mostly white British, included more females; clonal diversity was possibly underestimated. Every sample of the repertoires postdated the peak T cell response. Across the whole spike, CD4 TCRs peaked at regions 160-218 and 743-854.

Germline CDR1 and CDR2: MGHRA and YSYEKL. Trimming stripped 4 bases from V and 2 bases from J, with 11 bases between. The CDR3 consists of 14 residues. TCRdb's table, derived via immunoSEQ multiplex PCR, lists solely in-frame clones and lacks some. Of 95,000 to 150,000 clones listed, around 90% are singletons. With regard to this clone: Its specificity is not known.

This TCR was sampled from an adult in good health. Sequenced material: peripheral blood, taken on day 0 of AZD1222 vaccination. The chain is built from TRBV4-1 and TRBJ1-2; D remains ambiguous. In nucleotides, the CDR3 is TGCGCCAGCAGCCCCGCCCTGGGAAACTATGGCTACACCTTC. It specifies CASSPALGNYGYTF.